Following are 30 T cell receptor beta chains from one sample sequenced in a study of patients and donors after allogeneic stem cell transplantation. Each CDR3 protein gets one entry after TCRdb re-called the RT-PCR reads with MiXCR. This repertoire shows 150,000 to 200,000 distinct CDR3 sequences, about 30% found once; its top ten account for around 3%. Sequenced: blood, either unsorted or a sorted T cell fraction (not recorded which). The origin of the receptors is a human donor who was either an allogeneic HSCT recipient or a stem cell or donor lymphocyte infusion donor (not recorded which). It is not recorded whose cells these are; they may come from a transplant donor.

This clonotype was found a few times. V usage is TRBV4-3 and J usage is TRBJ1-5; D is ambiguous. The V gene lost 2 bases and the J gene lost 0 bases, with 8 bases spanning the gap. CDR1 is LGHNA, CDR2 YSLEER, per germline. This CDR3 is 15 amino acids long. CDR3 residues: CASSQMRDSNQPQHF. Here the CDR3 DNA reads TGCGCCAGCAGCCAAATGCGGGATAGCAATCAGCCCCAGCATTTT.

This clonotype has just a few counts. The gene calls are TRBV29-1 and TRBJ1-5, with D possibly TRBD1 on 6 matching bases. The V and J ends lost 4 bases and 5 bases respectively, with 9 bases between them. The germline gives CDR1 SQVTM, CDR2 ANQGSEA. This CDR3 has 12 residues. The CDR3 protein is CSVGEGDQPQHF. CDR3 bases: TGCAGCGTTGGAGAGGGGGATCAGCCCCAGCATTTT.

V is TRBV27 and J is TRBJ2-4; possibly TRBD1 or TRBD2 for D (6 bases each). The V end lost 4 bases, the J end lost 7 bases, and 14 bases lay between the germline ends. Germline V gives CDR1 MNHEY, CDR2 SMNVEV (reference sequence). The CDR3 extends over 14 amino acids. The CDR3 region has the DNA TGTGCCAGCAGTTCCTTCGGGGGCCCGAACATTCAGTACTTC. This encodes CASSSFGGPNIQYF.

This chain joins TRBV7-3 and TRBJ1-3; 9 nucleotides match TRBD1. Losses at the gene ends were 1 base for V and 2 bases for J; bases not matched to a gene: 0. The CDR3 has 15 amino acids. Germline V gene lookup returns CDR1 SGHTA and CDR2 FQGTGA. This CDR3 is CASSLRDRAGNTIYF. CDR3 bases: TGTGCCAGCAGCTTAAGGGACAGGGCTGGAAACACCATATATTTT.

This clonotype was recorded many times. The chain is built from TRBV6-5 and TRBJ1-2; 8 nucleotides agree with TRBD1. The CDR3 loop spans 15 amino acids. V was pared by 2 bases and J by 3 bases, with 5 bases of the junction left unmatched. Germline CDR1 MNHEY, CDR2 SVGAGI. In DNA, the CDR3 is TGTGCCAGCAGTTACCGGGACAGGATCTACTATGGCTACACCTTC. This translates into CASSYRDRIYYGYTF.

In DNA, the CDR3 is TGCAGTGCTAGGGAGGGGGGCTGGAGCTACGAGCAGTACTTC. It codes for CSAREGGWSYEQYF. The V gene is TRBV20-1, the J gene TRBJ2-7; D is possibly TRBD1 or TRBD2 (6 bases each). In germline, CDR1 is DFQATT, CDR2 SNEGSKA (reference sequence). The CDR3 is made up of 14 amino acids. Trimming stripped 3 bases from V and 3 bases from J, with 15 bases between.

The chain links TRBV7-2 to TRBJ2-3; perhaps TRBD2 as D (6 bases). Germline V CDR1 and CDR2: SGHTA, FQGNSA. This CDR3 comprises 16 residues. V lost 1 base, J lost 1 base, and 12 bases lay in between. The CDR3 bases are TGTGCCAGCAGCTTAGGGCTAGCGTCCCGCACAGATACGCAGTATTTT. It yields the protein CASSLGLASRTDTQYF.

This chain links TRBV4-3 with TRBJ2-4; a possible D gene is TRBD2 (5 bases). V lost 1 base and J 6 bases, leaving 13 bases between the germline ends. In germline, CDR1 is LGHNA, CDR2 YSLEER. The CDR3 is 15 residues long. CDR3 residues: CASSQGQPGRNIQYF. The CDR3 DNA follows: TGCGCCAGCAGCCAAGGGCAGCCTGGGAGAAACATTCAGTACTTC.

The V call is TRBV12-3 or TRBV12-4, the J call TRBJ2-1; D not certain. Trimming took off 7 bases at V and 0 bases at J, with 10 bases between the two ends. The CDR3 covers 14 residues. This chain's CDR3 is CASKRASSYNEQFF. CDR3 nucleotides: TGTGCCAGCAAACGGGCGAGCTCCTACAATGAGCAGTTCTTC.

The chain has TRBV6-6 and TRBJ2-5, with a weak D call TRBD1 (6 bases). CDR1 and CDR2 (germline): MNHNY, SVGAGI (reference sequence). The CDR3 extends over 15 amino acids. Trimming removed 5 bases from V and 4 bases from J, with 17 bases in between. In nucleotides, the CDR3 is TGTGCCAGCAGTGACACAGGGTTAGGAGGAGAGACCCAGTACTTC. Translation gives CASSDTGLGGETQYF.

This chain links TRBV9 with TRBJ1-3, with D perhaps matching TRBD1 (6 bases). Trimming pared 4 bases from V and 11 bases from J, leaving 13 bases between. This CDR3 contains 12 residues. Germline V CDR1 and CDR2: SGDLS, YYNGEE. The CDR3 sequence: CASSSREGAIYF. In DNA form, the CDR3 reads TGTGCCAGCAGCTCTCGGGAGGGGGCCATATATTTT. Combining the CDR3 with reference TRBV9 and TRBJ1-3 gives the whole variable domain DSGVTQTPKHLITATGQRVTLRCSPRSGDLSVYWYQQSLDQGLQFLIQYYNGEERAKGNILERFSAQQFPDLHSELNLSSLELGDSALYFCASSSREGAIYFGEGSWLTVV.

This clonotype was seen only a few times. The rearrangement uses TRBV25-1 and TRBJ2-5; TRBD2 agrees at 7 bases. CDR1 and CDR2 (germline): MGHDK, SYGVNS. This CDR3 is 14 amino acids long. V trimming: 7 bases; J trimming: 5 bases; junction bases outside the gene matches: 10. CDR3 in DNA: TGTGCCAGCACCTTTTGGACTAGTGGGGAGACCCAGTACTTC. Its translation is CASTFWTSGETQYF.

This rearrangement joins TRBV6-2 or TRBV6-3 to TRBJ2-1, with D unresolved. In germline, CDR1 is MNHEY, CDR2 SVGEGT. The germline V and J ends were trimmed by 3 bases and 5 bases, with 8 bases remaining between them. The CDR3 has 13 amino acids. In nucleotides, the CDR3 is TGTGCCAGCAGTTATGTAAGGGACAATGAGCAGTTCTTC. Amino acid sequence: CASSYVRDNEQFF.

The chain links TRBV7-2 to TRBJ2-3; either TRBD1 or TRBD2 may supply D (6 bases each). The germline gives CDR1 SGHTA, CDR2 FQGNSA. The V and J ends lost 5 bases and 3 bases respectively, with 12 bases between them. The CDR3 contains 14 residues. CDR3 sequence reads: CASSRGGLTDTQYF. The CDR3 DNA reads TGTGCCAGCAGCCGAGGGGGGCTTACAGATACGCAGTATTTT. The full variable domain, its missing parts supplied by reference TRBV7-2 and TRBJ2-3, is GAGVSQSPSNKVTEKGKDVELRCDPISGHTALYWYRQSLGQGLEFLIYFQGNSAPDKSGLPSDRFSAERTGGSVSTLTIQRTQQEDSAVYLCASSRGGLTDTQYFGPGTRLTVL.

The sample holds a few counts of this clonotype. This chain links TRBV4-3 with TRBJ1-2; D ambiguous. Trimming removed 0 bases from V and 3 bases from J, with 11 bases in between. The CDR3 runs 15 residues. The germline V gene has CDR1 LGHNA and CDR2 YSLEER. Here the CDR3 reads CASSQDPRDYYGYTF. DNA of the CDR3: TGCGCCAGCAGCCAAGATCCTAGGGATTACTATGGCTACACCTTC.

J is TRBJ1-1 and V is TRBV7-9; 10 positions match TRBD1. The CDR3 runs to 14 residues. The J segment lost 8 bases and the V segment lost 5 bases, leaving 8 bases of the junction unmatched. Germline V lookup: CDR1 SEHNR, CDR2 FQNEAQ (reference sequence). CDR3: CASSLRDRGAEAFF. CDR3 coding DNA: TGTGCCAGCAGCCTCCGGGACAGGGGTGCCGAAGCTTTCTTT.

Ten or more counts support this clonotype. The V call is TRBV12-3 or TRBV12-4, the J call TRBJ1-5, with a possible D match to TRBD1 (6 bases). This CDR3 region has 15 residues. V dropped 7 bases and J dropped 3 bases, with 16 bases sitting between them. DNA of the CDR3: TGTGCCAGCACCCCCGACCGGGACACCAATCAGCCCCAGCATTTT. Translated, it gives CASTPDRDTNQPQHF.

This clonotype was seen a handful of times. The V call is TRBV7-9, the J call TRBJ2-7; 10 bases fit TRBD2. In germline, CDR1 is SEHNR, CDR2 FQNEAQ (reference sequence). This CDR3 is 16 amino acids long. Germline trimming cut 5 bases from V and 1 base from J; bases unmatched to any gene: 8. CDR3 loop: CASSPLGLAASYEQYF. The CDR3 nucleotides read TGTGCCAGCAGCCCTCTCGGACTAGCGGCTTCCTACGAGCAGTACTTC.

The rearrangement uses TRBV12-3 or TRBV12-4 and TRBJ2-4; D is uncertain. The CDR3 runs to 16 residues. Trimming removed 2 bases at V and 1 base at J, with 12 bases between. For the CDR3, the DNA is TGTGCCAGCAGTTTAAGAGGCTTTCACGCCAAAAACATTCAGTACTTC. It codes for CASSLRGFHAKNIQYF.

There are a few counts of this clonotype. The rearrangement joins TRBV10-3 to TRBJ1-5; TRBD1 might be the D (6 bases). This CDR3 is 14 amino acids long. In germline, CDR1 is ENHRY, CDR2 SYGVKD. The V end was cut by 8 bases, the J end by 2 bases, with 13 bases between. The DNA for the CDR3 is TGTGCCATCCAGGACAGTCGTGGCAATCAGCCCCAGCATTTT. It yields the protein CAIQDSRGNQPQHF.

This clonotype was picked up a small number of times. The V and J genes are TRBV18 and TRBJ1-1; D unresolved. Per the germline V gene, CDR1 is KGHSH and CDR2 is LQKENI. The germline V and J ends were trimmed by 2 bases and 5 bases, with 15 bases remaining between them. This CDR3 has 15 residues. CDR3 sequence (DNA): TGTGCCAGCTCACCATTAGTGTCAGGAGGGACTGAAGCTTTCTTT. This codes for CASSPLVSGGTEAFF.

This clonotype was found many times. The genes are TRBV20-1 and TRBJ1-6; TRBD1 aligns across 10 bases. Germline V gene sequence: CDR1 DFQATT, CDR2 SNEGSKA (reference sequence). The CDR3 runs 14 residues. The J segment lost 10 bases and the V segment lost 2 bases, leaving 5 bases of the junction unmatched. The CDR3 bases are TGCAGTGCTAGATTGGGACAGGGGAGGTCACCCCTCCACTTT. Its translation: CSARLGQGRSPLHF.

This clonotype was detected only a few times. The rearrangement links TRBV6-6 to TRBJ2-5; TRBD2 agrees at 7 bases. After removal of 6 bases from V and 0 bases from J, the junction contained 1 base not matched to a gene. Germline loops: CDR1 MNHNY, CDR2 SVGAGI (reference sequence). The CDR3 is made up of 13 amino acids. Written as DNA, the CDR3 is TGTGCCAGCAGGAGCGGGAACCAAGAGACCCAGTACTTC. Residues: CASRSGNQETQYF.

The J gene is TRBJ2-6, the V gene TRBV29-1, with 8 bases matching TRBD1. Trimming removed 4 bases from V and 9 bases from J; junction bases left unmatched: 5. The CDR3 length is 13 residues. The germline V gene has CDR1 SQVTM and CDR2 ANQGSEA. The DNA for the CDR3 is TGCAGCGTTGGGACAGGGACTGTCAACGTCCTGACTTTC. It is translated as CSVGTGTVNVLTF.

This chain's CDR3 is CSARQGQRETQYF. In nucleotides, the CDR3 is TGCAGCGCCCGACAAGGACAAAGGGAGACCCAGTACTTC. The J gene is TRBJ2-5, the V gene TRBV29-1, with D maybe TRBD1 (5 bases). The length of the CDR3 is 13 residues. Trimming removed 7 bases at V and 5 bases at J, with 17 bases between. The germline V gene encodes CDR1 SQVTM and CDR2 ANQGSEA.

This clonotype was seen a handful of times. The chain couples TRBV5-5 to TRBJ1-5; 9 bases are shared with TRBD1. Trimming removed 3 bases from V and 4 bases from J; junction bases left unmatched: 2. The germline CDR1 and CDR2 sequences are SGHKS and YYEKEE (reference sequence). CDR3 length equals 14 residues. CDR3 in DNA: TGTGCCAGCAGCTCACAGGGGGCAAATCAGCCCCAGCATTTT. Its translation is CASSSQGANQPQHF.

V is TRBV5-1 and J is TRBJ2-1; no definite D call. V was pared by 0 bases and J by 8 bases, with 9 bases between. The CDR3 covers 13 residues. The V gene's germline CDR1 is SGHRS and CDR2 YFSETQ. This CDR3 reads CASSLARVDEQFF. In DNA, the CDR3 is TGCGCCAGCAGCTTGGCACGAGTCGATGAGCAGTTCTTC.

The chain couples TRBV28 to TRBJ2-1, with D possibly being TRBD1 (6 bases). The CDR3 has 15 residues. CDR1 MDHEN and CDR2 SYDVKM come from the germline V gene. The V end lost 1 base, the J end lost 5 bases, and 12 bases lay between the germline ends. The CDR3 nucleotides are TGTGCCAGCAGTTTATTCGCGACAGGAAACAATGAGCAGTTCTTC. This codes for CASSLFATGNNEQFF.

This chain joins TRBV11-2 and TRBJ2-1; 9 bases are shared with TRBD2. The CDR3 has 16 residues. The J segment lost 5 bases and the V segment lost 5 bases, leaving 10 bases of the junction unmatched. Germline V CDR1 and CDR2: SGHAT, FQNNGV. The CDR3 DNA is TGTGCCAGCAGCACCTTAGCGGGAGCAGGAAACAATGAGCAGTTCTTC. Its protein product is CASSTLAGAGNNEQFF.

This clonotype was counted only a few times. CDR3 coding DNA: TGCAGCGCTTGGACAGGTGAAACCTATGGCTACACCTTC. Translating it yields CSAWTGETYGYTF. This rearrangement joins TRBV29-1 to TRBJ1-2; 7 nucleotides align to TRBD1. The CDR3 sequence is 13 residues long. Germline V gene lookup returns CDR1 SQVTM and CDR2 ANQGSEA. Unmatched junction bases numbered 9, after V lost 7 bases and J lost 4 bases.